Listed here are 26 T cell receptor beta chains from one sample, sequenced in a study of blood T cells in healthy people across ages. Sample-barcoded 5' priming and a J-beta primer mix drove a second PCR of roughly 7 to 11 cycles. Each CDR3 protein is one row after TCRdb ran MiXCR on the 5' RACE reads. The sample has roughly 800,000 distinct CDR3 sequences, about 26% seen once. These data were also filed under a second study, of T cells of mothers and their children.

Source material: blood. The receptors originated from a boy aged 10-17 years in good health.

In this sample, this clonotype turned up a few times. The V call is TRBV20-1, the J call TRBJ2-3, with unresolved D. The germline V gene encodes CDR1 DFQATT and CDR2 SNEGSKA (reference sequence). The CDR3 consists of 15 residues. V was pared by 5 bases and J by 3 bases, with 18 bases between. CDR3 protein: CSAGPRTPRTDTQYF. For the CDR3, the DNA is TGCAGTGCTGGACCCCGGACGCCGAGGACAGATACGCAGTATTTT.

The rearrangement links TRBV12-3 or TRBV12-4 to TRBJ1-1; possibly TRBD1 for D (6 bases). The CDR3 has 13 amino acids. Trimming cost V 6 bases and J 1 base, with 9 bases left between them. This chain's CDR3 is CASRQGQNTEAFF. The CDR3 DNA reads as TGTGCCAGCAGGCAGGGGCAGAACACTGAAGCTTTCTTT.

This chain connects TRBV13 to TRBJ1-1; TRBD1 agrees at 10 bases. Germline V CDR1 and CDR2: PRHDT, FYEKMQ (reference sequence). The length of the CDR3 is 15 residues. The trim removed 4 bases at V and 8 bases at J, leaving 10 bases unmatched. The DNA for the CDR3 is TGTGCCAGCAGCTCTACGACAGGGGGCTTGGTCGAAGCTTTCTTT. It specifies CASSSTTGGLVEAFF.

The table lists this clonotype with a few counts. The DNA of the CDR3 is TGTGCCATCAGTGAGCCCGGGACAGGGTCCCACGAGCAGTACTTC. Translated: CAISEPGTGSHEQYF. The chain links TRBV10-3 to TRBJ2-5; 9 nucleotides align to TRBD1. The end of the DNA aligns better with TRBJ2-7, so the J call may be wrong. The germline V gene encodes CDR1 ENHRY and CDR2 SYGVKD. The CDR3 totals 15 residues.

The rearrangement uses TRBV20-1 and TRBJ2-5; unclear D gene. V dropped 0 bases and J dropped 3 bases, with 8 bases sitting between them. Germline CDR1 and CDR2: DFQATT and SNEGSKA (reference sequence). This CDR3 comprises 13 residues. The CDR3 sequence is CSAREGNKETQYF. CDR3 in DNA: TGCAGTGCTAGAGAGGGGAACAAAGAGACCCAGTACTTC.

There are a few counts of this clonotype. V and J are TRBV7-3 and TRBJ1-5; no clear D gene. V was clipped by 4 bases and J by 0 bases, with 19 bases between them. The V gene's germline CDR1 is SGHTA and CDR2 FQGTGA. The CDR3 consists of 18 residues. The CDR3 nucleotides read TGTGCCAGCAGCTCCCCCGGGATGGAGTTTAGTAGCAATCAGCCCCAGCATTTT. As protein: CASSSPGMEFSSNQPQHF.

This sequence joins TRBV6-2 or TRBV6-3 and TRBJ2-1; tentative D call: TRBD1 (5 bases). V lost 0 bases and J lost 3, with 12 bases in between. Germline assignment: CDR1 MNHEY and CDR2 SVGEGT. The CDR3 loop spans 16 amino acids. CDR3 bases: TGTGCCAGCAGTTACTCTGACGACAGCCACTACAATGAGCAGTTCTTC. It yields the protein CASSYSDDSHYNEQFF.

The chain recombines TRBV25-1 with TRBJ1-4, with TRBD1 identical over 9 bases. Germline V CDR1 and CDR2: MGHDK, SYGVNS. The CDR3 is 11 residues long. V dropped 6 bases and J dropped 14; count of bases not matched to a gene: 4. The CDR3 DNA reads TGTGCCAGCAGACCGGGACAGGGTCTGTTTTTT. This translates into CASRPGQGLFF.

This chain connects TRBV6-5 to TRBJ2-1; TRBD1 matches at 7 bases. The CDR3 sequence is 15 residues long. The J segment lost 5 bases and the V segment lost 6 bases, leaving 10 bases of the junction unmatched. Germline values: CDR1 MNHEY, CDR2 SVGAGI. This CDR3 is CASRTSDRSNNEQFF. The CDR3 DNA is TGTGCCAGCAGAACCTCGGACAGGTCGAACAATGAGCAGTTCTTC.

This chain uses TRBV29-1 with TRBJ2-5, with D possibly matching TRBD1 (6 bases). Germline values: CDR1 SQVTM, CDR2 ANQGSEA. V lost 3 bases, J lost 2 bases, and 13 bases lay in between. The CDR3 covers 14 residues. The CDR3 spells CSVEGRGGQETQYF. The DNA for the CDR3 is TGCAGCGTTGAGGGCAGGGGTGGACAAGAGACCCAGTACTTC.

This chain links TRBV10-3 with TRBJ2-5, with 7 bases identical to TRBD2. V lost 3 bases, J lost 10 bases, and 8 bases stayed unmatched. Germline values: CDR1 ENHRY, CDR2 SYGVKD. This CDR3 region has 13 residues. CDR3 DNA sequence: TGTGCCATCAGTGAACGTACTAGCGAGGACCAGTACTTC. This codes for CAISERTSEDQYF.

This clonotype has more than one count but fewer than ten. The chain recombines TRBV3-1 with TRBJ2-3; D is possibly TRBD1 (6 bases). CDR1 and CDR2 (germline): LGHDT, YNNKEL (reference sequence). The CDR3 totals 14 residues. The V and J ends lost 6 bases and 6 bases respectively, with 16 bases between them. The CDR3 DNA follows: TGTGCCAGCAGGCGACAGGTCTCGACCGATACGCAGTATTTT. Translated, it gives CASRRQVSTDTQYF.

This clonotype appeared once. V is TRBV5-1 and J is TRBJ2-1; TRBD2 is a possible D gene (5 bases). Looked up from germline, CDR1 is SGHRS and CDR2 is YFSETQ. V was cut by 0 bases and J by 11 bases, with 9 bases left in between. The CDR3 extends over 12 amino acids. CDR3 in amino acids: CASSLAASQQFF. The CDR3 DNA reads TGCGCCAGCAGCTTGGCCGCTAGCCAGCAGTTCTTC.

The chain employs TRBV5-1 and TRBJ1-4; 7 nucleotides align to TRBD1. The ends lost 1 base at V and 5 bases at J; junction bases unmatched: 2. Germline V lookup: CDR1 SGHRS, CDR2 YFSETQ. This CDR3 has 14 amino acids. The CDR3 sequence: CASSLRGQNEKLFF. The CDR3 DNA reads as TGCGCCAGCAGCTTGAGGGGACAGAATGAAAAACTGTTTTTT.

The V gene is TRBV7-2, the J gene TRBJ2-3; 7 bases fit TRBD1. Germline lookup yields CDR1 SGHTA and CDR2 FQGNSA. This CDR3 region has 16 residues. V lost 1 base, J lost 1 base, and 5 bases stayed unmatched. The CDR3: CASSLVIGQGTDTQYF. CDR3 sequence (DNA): TGTGCCAGCAGCTTAGTAATAGGACAGGGCACAGATACGCAGTATTTT.

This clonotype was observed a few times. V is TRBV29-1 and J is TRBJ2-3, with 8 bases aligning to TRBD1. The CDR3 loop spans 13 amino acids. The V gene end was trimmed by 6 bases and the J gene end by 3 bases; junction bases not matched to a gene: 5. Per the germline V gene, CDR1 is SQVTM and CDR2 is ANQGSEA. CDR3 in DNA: TGCAGCGTCAAGACAGGGGTTACAGATACGCAGTATTTT. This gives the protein CSVKTGVTDTQYF.

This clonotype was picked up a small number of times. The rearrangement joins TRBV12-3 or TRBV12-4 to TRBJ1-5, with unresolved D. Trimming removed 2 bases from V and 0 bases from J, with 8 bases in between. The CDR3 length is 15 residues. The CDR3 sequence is CASSLSVDSNQPQHF. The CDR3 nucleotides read TGTGCCAGCAGTTTATCGGTGGATAGCAATCAGCCCCAGCATTTT.

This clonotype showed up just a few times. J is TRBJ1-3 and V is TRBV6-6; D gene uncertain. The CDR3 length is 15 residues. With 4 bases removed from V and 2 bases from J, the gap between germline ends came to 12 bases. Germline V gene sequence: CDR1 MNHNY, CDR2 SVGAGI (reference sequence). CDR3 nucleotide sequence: TGTGCCAGCAGTTCGCCGAATTTGGCTGGAAACACCATATATTTT. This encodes CASSSPNLAGNTIYF.

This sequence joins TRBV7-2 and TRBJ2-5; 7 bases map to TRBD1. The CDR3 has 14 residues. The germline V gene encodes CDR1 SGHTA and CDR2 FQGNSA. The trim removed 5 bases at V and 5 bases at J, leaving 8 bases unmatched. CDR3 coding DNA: TGTGCCAGCAGCAGGTACAGGGGTGTGGAGACCCAGTACTTC. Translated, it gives CASSRYRGVETQYF.

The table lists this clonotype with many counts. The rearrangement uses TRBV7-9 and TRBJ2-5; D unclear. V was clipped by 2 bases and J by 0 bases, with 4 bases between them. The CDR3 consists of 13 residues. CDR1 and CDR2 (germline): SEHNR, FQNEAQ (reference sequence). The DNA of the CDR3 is TGTGCCAGCAGCTTAAGTAACCAAGAGACCCAGTACTTC. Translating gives CASSLSNQETQYF.

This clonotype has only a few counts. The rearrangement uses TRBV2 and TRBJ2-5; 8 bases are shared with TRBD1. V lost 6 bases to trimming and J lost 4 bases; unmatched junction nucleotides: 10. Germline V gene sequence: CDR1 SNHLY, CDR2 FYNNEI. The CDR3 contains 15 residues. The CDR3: CASRMKLTGGETQYF. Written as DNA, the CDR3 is TGTGCCAGCAGGATGAAATTAACAGGGGGAGAGACCCAGTACTTC.

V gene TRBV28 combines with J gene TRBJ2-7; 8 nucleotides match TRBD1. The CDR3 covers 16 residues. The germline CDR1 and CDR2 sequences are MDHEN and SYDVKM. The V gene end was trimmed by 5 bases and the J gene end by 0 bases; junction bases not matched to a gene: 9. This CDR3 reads CASSAPGQDYSYEQYF. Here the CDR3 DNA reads TGTGCCAGCAGTGCCCCGGGACAGGATTACTCCTACGAGCAGTACTTC.

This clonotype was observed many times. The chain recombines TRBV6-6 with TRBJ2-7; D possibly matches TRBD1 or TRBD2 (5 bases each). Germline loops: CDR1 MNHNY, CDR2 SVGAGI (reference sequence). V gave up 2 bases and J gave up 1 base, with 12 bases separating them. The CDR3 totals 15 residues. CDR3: CASSYGTGPSYEQYF. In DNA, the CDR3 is TGTGCCAGCAGTTACGGAACGGGGCCATCCTACGAGCAGTACTTC.

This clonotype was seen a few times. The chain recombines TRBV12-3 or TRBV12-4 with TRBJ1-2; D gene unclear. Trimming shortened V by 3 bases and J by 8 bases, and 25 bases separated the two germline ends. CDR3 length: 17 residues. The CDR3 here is CASSFRNLARDRRGYTF. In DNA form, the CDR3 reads TGTGCCAGCAGTTTTCGTAATCTTGCACGAGATCGTCGGGGCTACACCTTC.

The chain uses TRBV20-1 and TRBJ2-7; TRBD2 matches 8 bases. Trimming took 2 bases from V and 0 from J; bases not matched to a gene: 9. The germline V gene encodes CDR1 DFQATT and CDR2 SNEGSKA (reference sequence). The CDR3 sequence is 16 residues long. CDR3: CSARPQGGRISYEQYF. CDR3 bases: TGCAGTGCTAGACCTCAAGGCGGGAGGATCTCCTACGAGCAGTACTTC.

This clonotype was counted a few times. CDR3 nucleotides: TGTGCCCTATCGGCGGCAGGGGCAGAGGAGCAGTACTTC. Amino acids: CALSAAGAEEQYF. V usage is TRBV7-9 and J usage is TRBJ2-5; tentatively, D is TRBD1 (6 bases). Trimming removed 11 bases at V and 11 bases at J, with 24 bases between. Germline CDR1 reads SEHNR; CDR2 reads FQNEAQ (reference sequence). The CDR3 contains 13 residues.